In this sample, the clone carrying this TCR beta chain turned up once. Trimming at V came to 10 bases and at J to 0 bases, leaving 7 bases not matched to a gene. The germline V gene has CDR1 MNHEY and CDR2 SVGAGI. CDR3 length: 14 amino acids. This sample was taken from a study of blood T cell repertoires in COVID-19. Study as a whole: Acute-phase and convalescent COVID-19 samples originated in the United States, Italy and Spain. T cells, B-cell-depleted T cells, or PBMCs supplied cDNA or gDNA.

Original methodology: Reference gene primer amplification in the assay estimated nucleated cell counts. Some clones are missing from TCRdb's copy, which holds only in-frame ones; the method was immunoSEQ multiplex PCR. For V, J and clone size, that table is used; D and trimming come from the DNA. The sample has tens of thousands of clones; 70% to 90% are singletons. Sequencing was carried out using peripheral blood. The genes are TRBV6-5 and TRBJ2-7; 9 nucleotides align to TRBD2. This receptor was obtained from a human donor in a cohort sampled during active COVID-19. CDR3 amino acids: CATSRLADSYEQYF. CDR3 coding DNA: TGTGCCACTTCTAGACTAGCGGACTCCTACGAGCAGTACTTC.